Listed below are T cell receptor beta chains from one sample, sequenced in a study of blood T cell repertoires in COVID-19. Produced via immunoSEQ multiplex PCR; TCRdb's table is partial and in-frame only. The sample carries about 59,000 clones, under 80% recorded once. Sequencing was performed on peripheral blood. The receptors derive from a human donor in a cohort sampled during active COVID-19. The conserved cysteine and the conserved F or W are not part of the CDR3 here. Fields, in order: V gene, CDR3 protein.

v_gene: TRBV10-3; CDR3aa: AISESKRGASGSLWDEQF
v_gene: TRBV2; CDR3aa: ASSLSGRAPNEQF
v_gene: TRBV5-1; CDR3aa: ASSLGQVPWEQY
v_gene: TRBV14; CDR3aa: ASSQVQGRGTQY
v_gene: TRBV2; CDR3aa: ASRGLAGGPLEETQY
v_gene: TRBV19; CDR3aa: ASSIVGQGAGELF
v_gene: TRBV7-9; CDR3aa: ASSALAGQETQY
v_gene: TRBV7-2; CDR3aa: ASSFKWGGGNEQF
v_gene: TRBV19; CDR3aa: ASSPTGGIYNEQF
v_gene: TRBV7-3; CDR3aa: ASSPAGGPGEQF
v_gene: TRBV12-1; CDR3aa: ASSSPDSEHPEAF
v_gene: TRBV7-2; CDR3aa: ASSASGSRKDTQY
v_gene: TRBV5-1; CDR3aa: ASSTGLADLHIYEQY
v_gene: TRBV15; CDR3aa: ATSPGTGGMTEAF
v_gene: TRBV28; CDR3aa: ASRRGPNYGYT
v_gene: TRBV28; CDR3aa: ATQVGTAYEQY
v_gene: TRBV9; CDR3aa: ASSSPTGRQGNTEAF